Shown below are 13 T cell receptor beta chains from a single sample sequenced in a study of T cells in Graves' hyperthyroidism and ophthalmopathy. The CDR3 regions of TCR beta were amplified from RNA transcripts. During a first-round RT-PCR of the TCR CDR3, the HTBI primer set was used. TCRdb reprocessed the multiplex PCR reads with MiXCR, giving one entry per CDR3 protein. The sample records about 280,000 distinct CDR3 sequences, less than 30% being singletons. Sequenced sample: blood. The receptors stem from a middle-aged man with Graves' hyperthyroidism that later progressed to Graves' ophthalmopathy.

This chain joins TRBV30 and TRBJ2-7; 10 nucleotides line up with TRBD2. Germline CDR1 reads GTSNPN; CDR2 reads SVGIG (reference sequence). The CDR3 runs to 17 residues. With 2 bases clipped from V and 6 bases from J, the junction kept 16 bases outside the gene matches. The CDR3 sequence: CAWSPTRTSGLGSEQYF. The CDR3 DNA follows: TGTGCCTGGAGTCCCACCCGGACTAGCGGACTTGGCTCCGAGCAGTACTTC.

This clonotype was picked up a small number of times. The CDR3: CASSPSSGGTYEQYF. The CDR3 coding sequence is TGTGCCAGCTCACCGTCTAGCGGGGGGACCTACGAGCAGTACTTC. The V and J genes are TRBV18 and TRBJ2-7; 11 bases are shared with TRBD2. Germline V gene sequence: CDR1 KGHSH, CDR2 LQKENI. There are 15 residues in the CDR3. The ends lost 3 bases at V and 2 bases at J; junction bases unmatched: 3.

This clonotype was seen repeatedly, ten times or more. The rearrangement joins TRBV5-5 to TRBJ2-5, with TRBD2 matching over 11 bases. With 0 bases clipped from V and 5 bases from J, the junction kept 3 bases outside the gene matches. CDR3 length equals 15 residues. The germline CDR1 and CDR2 sequences are SGHKS and YYEKEE (reference sequence). The CDR3 bases are TGTGCCAGCAGCTTGGGTAGCGGGAGGGAGGAGACCCAGTACTTC. Protein: CASSLGSGREETQYF.

This clonotype appeared many times. This chain joins TRBV24-1 and TRBJ1-5; D call uncertain. Germline V gives CDR1 KGHDR, CDR2 SFDVKD. V lost 0 bases and J lost 9, with 8 bases in between. The CDR3 covers 13 residues. The CDR3 reads CATSDLQPWPQHF. The CDR3 nucleotides read TGTGCCACCAGTGATTTGCAGCCGTGGCCCCAGCATTTT.

This clonotype was recorded at least ten times. This chain connects TRBV20-1 to TRBJ2-5; a possible D gene is TRBD1 (6 bases). The germline V and J ends were trimmed by 5 bases and 4 bases, with 11 bases remaining between them. The CDR3 spans 12 residues. Germline CDR1 DFQATT, CDR2 SNEGSKA (reference sequence). The CDR3 is CSASTGLETQYF. DNA of the CDR3: TGCAGTGCTTCGACAGGTTTAGAGACCCAGTACTTC.

This clonotype was found a few times. The chain couples TRBV20-1 to TRBJ1-3, with D unresolved. The ends were cut back, 0 bases at V and 2 bases at J, with 11 bases in the middle. Germline V gives CDR1 DFQATT, CDR2 SNEGSKA (reference sequence). CDR3 length equals 15 residues. The CDR3 DNA reads TGCAGTGCTAGAGATTTCGCCTCACCTGGAAACACCATATATTTT. Translated: CSARDFASPGNTIYF.

This clonotype was seen many times. V usage is TRBV27 and J usage is TRBJ2-7; D is ambiguous. Trimming took off 6 bases at V and 3 bases at J, with 12 bases between the two ends. The CDR3 loop spans 13 amino acids. Germline V gene lookup returns CDR1 MNHEY and CDR2 SMNVEV (reference sequence). CDR3 protein: CASSHNINYEQYF. The CDR3 DNA reads as TGTGCCAGCAGCCATAACATAAACTACGAGCAGTACTTC.

This clonotype was counted a few times. J is TRBJ2-5 and V is TRBV12-3 or TRBV12-4; 8 bases map to TRBD1. V lost 6 bases and J lost 5; bases outside the gene matches: 11. The CDR3 totals 15 residues. The CDR3 here is CASSPRDRSIETQYF. The CDR3 DNA is TGTGCCAGCAGCCCTCGGGACAGGTCCATCGAGACCCAGTACTTC.

Ten or more counts support this clonotype. This sequence joins TRBV6-1 and TRBJ2-7, with TRBD2 as a possible D gene (5 bases). This CDR3 comprises 14 residues. Trimming shortened V by 5 bases and J by 2 bases, and 13 bases separated the two germline ends. CDR1 is MNHNS and CDR2 is SASEGT in the germline V gene. CDR3 in amino acids: CASSRGVLAYEQYF. The CDR3 bases are TGTGCCAGCAGTCGGGGAGTACTTGCCTACGAGCAGTACTTC.

This clonotype was observed at least ten times. The J gene is TRBJ1-5, the V gene TRBV4-1; D unresolved. This CDR3 has 14 amino acids. The V gene lost 1 base and the J gene lost 1 base, with 5 bases spanning the gap. Germline CDR1 reads MGHRA; CDR2 reads YSYEKL. The CDR3 DNA sequence: TGCGCCAGCAGCCAAGGGTTCAGCAATCAGCCCCAGCATTTT. Translating it yields CASSQGFSNQPQHF.

This clonotype was counted at least ten times. The chain couples TRBV11-2 to TRBJ1-1, with a tentative D call TRBD1 (6 bases). This CDR3 contains 18 residues. The germline V gene has CDR1 SGHAT and CDR2 FQNNGV. V gave up 5 bases and J gave up 3 bases, with 25 bases separating them. In DNA form, the CDR3 reads TGTGCCAGCAGCCACCCTAAGGGGGGGTTGAGGTTGGACACTGAAGCTTTCTTT. Translating gives CASSHPKGGLRLDTEAFF.

This clonotype appeared many times. The chain carries TRBV12-3 or TRBV12-4 and TRBJ1-5; the D gene is possibly TRBD1 (5 bases). The length of the CDR3 is 14 residues. V was cut by 1 base and J by 5 bases, with 9 bases left in between. The CDR3: CASSLEGVHQPQHF. The CDR3 DNA sequence: TGTGCCAGCAGTTTAGAAGGGGTGCATCAGCCCCAGCATTTT.

This clonotype has ten or more counts. The genes are TRBV11-2 and TRBJ2-5, with TRBD1 identical over 7 bases. The CDR3 extends over 14 amino acids. With 5 bases clipped from V and 2 bases from J, the junction kept 5 bases outside the gene matches. Per germline, CDR1 SGHAT and CDR2 FQNNGV. CDR3 bases: TGTGCCAGCAGCACAGGGACAGTGCAAGAGACCCAGTACTTC. The encoded protein is CASSTGTVQETQYF.